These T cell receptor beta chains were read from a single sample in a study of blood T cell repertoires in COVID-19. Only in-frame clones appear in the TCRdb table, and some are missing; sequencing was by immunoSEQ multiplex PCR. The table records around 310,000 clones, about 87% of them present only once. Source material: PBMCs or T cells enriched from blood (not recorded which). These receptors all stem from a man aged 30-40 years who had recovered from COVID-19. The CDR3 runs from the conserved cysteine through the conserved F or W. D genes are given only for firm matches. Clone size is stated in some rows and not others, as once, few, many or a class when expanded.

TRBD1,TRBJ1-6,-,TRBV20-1,TGCAGTGCTAGTAAGGGGACAGGGAGCTCACCCCTCCACTTT,CSASKGTGSSPLHF
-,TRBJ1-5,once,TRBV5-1,TGCGCCAGCAGCTCTAACGGGTTAACAGGGAAACGGAGCAATCAGCCCCAGCATTTT,CASSSNGLTGKRSNQPQHF
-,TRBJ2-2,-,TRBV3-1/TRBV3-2,TGTGCCAGCAGCCCGGCTGGCGGCTCCGGGGAGCTGTTTTTT,CASSPAGGSGELFF
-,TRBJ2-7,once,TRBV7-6,TGTGCCAGCAGCTTAGCGTGGACTGCAGCCGACGAGCAGTACTTC,CASSLAWTAADEQYF
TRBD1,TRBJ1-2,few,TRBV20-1,TGCAGTGCTAGTCGAGGCCGGGACAGGGGAAAGGGCTACACCTTC,CSASRGRDRGKGYTF
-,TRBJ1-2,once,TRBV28,TGTGCCAGCAGCTCCGGGACTTCATATGGCTACACCTTC,CASSSGTSYGYTF
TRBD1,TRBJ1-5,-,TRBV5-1,TGCGCCAGCAGCCTAGGGACAGGAAGGCAGCCCCAGCATTTT,CASSLGTGRQPQHF
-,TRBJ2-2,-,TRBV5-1,TGCGCCAGCAGCTTTCGAGAGAACACCGGGGAGCTGTTTTTT,CASSFRENTGELFF
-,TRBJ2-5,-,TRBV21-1,TGTGCCAGCAGCAAATGGGGGGGAATGGTGGTAGAGGGAGAGACCCAGTACTTC,CASSKWGGMVVEGETQYF
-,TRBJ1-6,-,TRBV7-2,TGTGCCAGCAGCTTGGGGAGCTCCTATAATTCACCCCTCCACTTT,CASSLGSSYNSPLHF
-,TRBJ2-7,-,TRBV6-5,TGTGCCAGCAGTTACGGTGACAGCGCCTACGAGCAGTACTTC,CASSYGDSAYEQYF
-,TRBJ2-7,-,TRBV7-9,TGTGCCAGCAGCTCGCGAGTCCACGAGCAGTACTTC,CASSSRVHEQYF
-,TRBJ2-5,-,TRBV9,TGTGCCAGCAGCGTAGCTACAGAGAGAACCCAAGAGACCCAGTACTTC,CASSVATERTQETQYF
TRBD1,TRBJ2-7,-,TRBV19,TGTGCCAGTAGTATCGGACAGGGGTTCTCCTACGAGCAGTACTTC,CASSIGQGFSYEQYF
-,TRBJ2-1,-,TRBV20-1,TGCAGTGCTAGTGCTGCAGGGGTCTATGAGCAGTTCTTC,CSASAAGVYEQFF
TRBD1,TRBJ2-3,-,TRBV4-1,TGCGCCAGCAGCCAACCGGGACAGGGTCTCCCAGATACGCAGTATTTT,CASSQPGQGLPDTQYF
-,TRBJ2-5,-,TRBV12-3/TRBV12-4,TGTGCCAGCAGTTTTCGGGAGACCCAGTACTTC,CASSFRETQYF
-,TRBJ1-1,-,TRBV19,TGTGCCAGTACCTCCGGAGGGAGGACTGAAGCTTTCTTT,CASTSGGRTEAFF
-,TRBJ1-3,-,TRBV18,TGTGCCAGCTCACCCCAGGGTCCTGAAAACACCATATATTTT,CASSPQGPENTIYF
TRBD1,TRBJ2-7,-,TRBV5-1,TGCGCCAGCAGCTTGGATTTAGTGGGGGACAGTCTAGTCTACGAGCAGTACTTC,CASSLDLVGDSLVYEQYF
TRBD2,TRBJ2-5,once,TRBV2,TGTGCCGCAGCCGTCGCTAGCGGGTTCCAGGAAGAGACCCAGTACTTC,CAAAVASGFQEETQYF
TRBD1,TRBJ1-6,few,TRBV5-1,TGCGCCAGCAGCTTGGCCAGGGGGCCGGGGTCACCCCTCCACTTT,CASSLARGPGSPLHF
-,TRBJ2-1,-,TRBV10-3,TGTGCCATCAGTGAGTCCTCGGCTAGCGAGCAGTTCTTC,CAISESSASEQFF
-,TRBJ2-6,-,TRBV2,TGTGCCAGCGGATCGGACAGAACCAACTCTGGGGCCAACGTCCTGACTTTC,CASGSDRTNSGANVLTF
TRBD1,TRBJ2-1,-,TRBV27,TGTGCCAGCAGTTTCGGGACAGGGAATGAGCAGTTCTTC,CASSFGTGNEQFF
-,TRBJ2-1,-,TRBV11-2,TGTGCCAGCAGCCACTGGACATCCCCCAATGAGCAGTTCTTC,CASSHWTSPNEQFF
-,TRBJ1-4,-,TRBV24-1,TGTGCCACCAGTGTGGGGGCAGGGGAAAAACTGTTTTTT,CATSVGAGEKLFF
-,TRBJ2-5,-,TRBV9,TGTGCCAGCAGCGTCGAGCGGACCCAAGAGACCCAGTACTTC,CASSVERTQETQYF
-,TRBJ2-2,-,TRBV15,TGTGCCACCAGCAGAGACCAGGGGCTAGGTACCGGGGAGCTGTTTTTT,CATSRDQGLGTGELFF
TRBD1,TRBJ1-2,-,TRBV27,TGTGCCAGCGGGTTGACAGGGACGACTAACTATGGCTACACCTTC,CASGLTGTTNYGYTF
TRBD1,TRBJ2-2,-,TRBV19,TGTGCCAGTACCGTTGACAGGGGGCGTGACGGGGAGCTGTTTTTT,CASTVDRGRDGELFF
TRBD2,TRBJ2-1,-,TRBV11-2,TGTGCCAGCAGCTTAGTGGCTAGCGGGGTTCACGATGAGCAGTTCTTC,CASSLVASGVHDEQFF
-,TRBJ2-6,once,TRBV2,TGTGCCAGCAAACTGATGCGGGTGTTCTCTGGGGCCAACGTCCTGACTTTC,CASKLMRVFSGANVLTF
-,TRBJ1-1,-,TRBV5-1,TGCGCCAGCAGCTTGTCACAGGTCTCTGAAGCTTTCTTT,CASSLSQVSEAFF
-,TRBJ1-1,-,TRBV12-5,TGTGCTAGTGGTTTAGTCGGCGGGGGCCGGAAGAACACTGAAGCTTTCTTT,CASGLVGGGRKNTEAFF
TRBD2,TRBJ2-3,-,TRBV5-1,TGCGCCAGCAGCGGGACTAGCGGACCCACAGATACGCAGTATTTT,CASSGTSGPTDTQYF
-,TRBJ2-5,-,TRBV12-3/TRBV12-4,TGTGCCATCGTGCGGGTTGGGCAGTACTTC,CAIVRVGQYF
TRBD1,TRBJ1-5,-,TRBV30,TGTGCCTGGAATACAGGGGACGCTCAGCCCCAGCATTTT,CAWNTGDAQPQHF
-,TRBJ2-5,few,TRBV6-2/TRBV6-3,TGTGCCAGCAGTAAACCCGAGGTGGAGACCCAGTACTTC,CASSKPEVETQYF
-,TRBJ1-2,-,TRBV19,TGTGCCAGTAGTTCCCAGGGTGATTACAACTATGGCTACACCTTC,CASSSQGDYNYGYTF
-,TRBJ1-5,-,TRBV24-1,TGTGCCACCGGGGACAATTCTAGCAATCAGCCCCAGCATTTT,CATGDNSSNQPQHF
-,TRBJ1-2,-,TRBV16,TGTGCCAGCAGCCAATCGGGGGGGAACTATGGCTACACCTTC,CASSQSGGNYGYTF
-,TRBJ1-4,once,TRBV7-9,TGTGCCAGCAGCTTAGGAACAGGGCTAAATGAAAAACTGTTTTTT,CASSLGTGLNEKLFF
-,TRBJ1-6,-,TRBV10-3,TGTGCCATCAGTAGACAGGAGTATAATTCACCCCTCCACTTT,CAISRQEYNSPLHF
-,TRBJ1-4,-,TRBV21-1,TGTGCCAGCAGCAAAAAAGGGGACACGGAAAAACTGTTTTTT,CASSKKGDTEKLFF
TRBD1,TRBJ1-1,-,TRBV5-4,TGTGCCAGCAGCTTGTCCCAGGGGGCATGGACTGAAGCTTTCTTT,CASSLSQGAWTEAFF
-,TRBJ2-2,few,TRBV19,TGTGCCAGTAGTATACGAGGACGGGGGAACACCGGGGAGCTGTTTTTT,CASSIRGRGNTGELFF
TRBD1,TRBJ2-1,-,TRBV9,TGTGCCAGCAGCGCAGGGAGTAGGGGGCTCTACAATGAGCAGTTCTTC,CASSAGSRGLYNEQFF
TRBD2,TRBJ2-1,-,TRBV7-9,TGTGCCAGCAGCCCCCCCAAGCGGGGGGGCATGAATGAGCAGTTCTTC,CASSPPKRGGMNEQFF
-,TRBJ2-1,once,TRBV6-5,TGTGCCAGCAGTCGGCAGGGCTATGAGCAGTTCTTC,CASSRQGYEQFF
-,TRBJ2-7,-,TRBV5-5,TGTGCCAGCAGCCCCGGGACACGTTACGAGCAGTACTTC,CASSPGTRYEQYF
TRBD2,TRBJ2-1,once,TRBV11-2,TGTGCCAGCAGCTTGACTAGCGGGGGGGCCGGTGAGCAGTTCTTC,CASSLTSGGAGEQFF
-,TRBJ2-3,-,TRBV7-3,TGTGCCAGCAGCCGCGACGGGTACTACGCAGATACGCAGTATTTT,CASSRDGYYADTQYF